Following are 30 T cell receptor beta chains from one sample sequenced in a study of blood T cell repertoires in COVID-19. Generated by immunoSEQ multiplex PCR, the TCRdb table keeps only in-frame clones and is missing some. Of about 210,000 clones in the sample, around 83% were seen once. The specimen sequenced was peripheral blood. These receptors all come from a middle-aged man with active or convalescent COVID-19.

The gene calls are TRBV5-1 and TRBJ1-1, with 9 bases that match TRBD1. The CDR3 extends over 14 amino acids. Germline V gene data show CDR1 as SGHRS and CDR2 as YFSETQ. The J segment lost 5 bases and the V segment lost 6 bases, leaving 8 bases of the junction unmatched. CDR3 bases: TGCGCCAGCACCGATACAGGGGGCAGGACTGAAGCTTTCTTT. This codes for CASTDTGGRTEAFF.

This rearrangement joins TRBV20-1 to TRBJ1-3; D gene uncertain. V was cut by 3 bases and J by 6 bases, with 6 bases left in between. CDR3 length equals 11 residues. Germline CDR1 and CDR2: DFQATT and SNEGSKA (reference sequence). The CDR3 DNA follows: TGCAGTGCTAGGCACTCAAACACCATATATTTT. Its protein is CSARHSNTIYF.

CDR3 sequence (DNA): TGTGCCAGCAGCTGGGGGACAGGAGGCGGTGGCTATGGCTACACCTTC. This codes for CASSWGTGGGGYGYTF. V usage is TRBV5-6 and J usage is TRBJ1-2; 8 bases line up with TRBD1. The CDR3 is 16 residues long. Unmatched junction bases numbered 11, after V lost 3 bases and J lost 4 bases. Germline V gene sequence: CDR1 SGHDT, CDR2 YYEEEE.

CDR3 nucleotides: TGCGCCAGCAGCTTGGTAGGGCAGGGTCATTCACCCCTCCACTTT. Protein sequence: CASSLVGQGHSPLHF. This chain uses TRBV5-1 with TRBJ1-6; D may be TRBD1 (5 bases). CDR3 length equals 15 residues. V was clipped by 0 bases and J by 8 bases, with 12 bases between them. Germline CDR1 is SGHRS and CDR2 is YFSETQ.

The gene calls are TRBV5-4 and TRBJ2-5, with 10 bases that match TRBD2. J lost 2 bases, V lost 0 bases, and 7 bases had no gene match. This CDR3 is 17 amino acids long. From germline, CDR1 is SGHNT and CDR2 YYREEE (reference sequence). CDR3 residues: CASSLGAGGPEQETQYF. DNA for the CDR3: TGTGCCAGCAGCTTGGGAGCGGGAGGGCCGGAGCAAGAGACCCAGTACTTC.

In the case of this clone: One junction end does not reproduce the germline sequence, and a read error may be involved. DNA of the CDR3: TGTGCCAGCAGCTCACAACAGCTTTTC. Residues: CASSSQQLF. The chain links TRBV11-3 to TRBJ2-7; D gene uncertain. This CDR3 has 9 amino acids. Per germline, CDR1 SGHNT and CDR2 YENEEA.

The rearrangement joins TRBV7-2 to TRBJ2-1; 11 nucleotides agree with TRBD2. Trimming at V came to 5 bases and at J to 4 bases, leaving 7 bases not matched to a gene. The CDR3 has 16 amino acids. Germline values: CDR1 SGHTA, CDR2 FQGNSA. CDR3 loop: CASSRSSSGRYNEQFF. The CDR3 bases are TGTGCCAGCAGCAGAAGTTCTAGCGGGAGGTACAATGAGCAGTTCTTC.

The V gene is TRBV15, the J gene TRBJ1-6; D is possibly TRBD1 (5 bases). Germline V gene sequence: CDR1 LNHNV, CDR2 YYDKDF (reference sequence). The CDR3 extends over 18 amino acids. Trimming pared 3 bases from V and 4 bases from J, leaving 19 bases between. CDR3 nucleotides: TGTGCCACCAGCAGGGATCGTGTAAGGGGCGCTTATAATTCACCCCTCCACTTT. Its protein is CATSRDRVRGAYNSPLHF.

The chain uses TRBV27 and TRBJ2-3; D gene unclear. CDR3 size: 13 residues. CDR1 is MNHEY and CDR2 is SMNVEV in the germline V gene (reference sequence). V was pared by 6 bases and J by 1 base, with 8 bases between. CDR3 in amino acids: CASRALRTDTQYF. CDR3 in DNA: TGTGCCAGCAGGGCCCTCCGCACAGATACGCAGTATTTT.

The CDR3 reads CASSLENRVDQPQHF. CDR3 coding DNA: TGTGCCAGCAGCTTAGAGAACAGGGTCGATCAGCCCCAGCATTTT. The V and J genes are TRBV7-2 and TRBJ1-5, with D possibly matching TRBD1 (6 bases). V lost 1 base to trimming and J lost 5 bases, with 12 bases between them. CDR3 length: 15 amino acids. The germline V gene has CDR1 SGHTA and CDR2 FQGNSA.

The gene calls are TRBV4-1 and TRBJ2-7; unclear D gene. V dropped 0 bases and J dropped 2 bases, with 5 bases sitting between them. This CDR3 is built from 13 residues. CDR1 and CDR2 (germline): MGHRA, YSYEKL. DNA for the CDR3: TGCGCCAGCAGCCAAGATCTTACCTACGAGCAGTACGTC. Its protein product is CASSQDLTYEQYV.

This rearrangement joins TRBV6-5 to TRBJ2-7, with D possibly TRBD2 on 6 matching bases. The CDR3 has 16 residues. CDR1 is MNHEY and CDR2 is SVGAGI in the germline V gene. V dropped 0 bases and J dropped 4 bases, with 16 bases sitting between them. The CDR3 nucleotides are TGTGCCAGCAGTTACTCGACGGGGGAGCAATGGTACGAGCAGTACTTC. This gives the protein CASSYSTGEQWYEQYF.

The genes are TRBV19 and TRBJ2-3; TRBD1 matches at 7 bases. Germline V gene lookup returns CDR1 LNHDA and CDR2 SQIVND (reference sequence). The J segment lost 0 bases and the V segment lost 4 bases, leaving 7 bases of the junction unmatched. CDR3 size: 16 residues. The CDR3 DNA is TGTGCCAGTAGTACCGCCAGGACAGGTAGCACAGATACGCAGTATTTT. Encoded protein: CASSTARTGSTDTQYF.

V and J are TRBV23-1 and TRBJ2-7; 11 bases map to TRBD1. TRBV23-1 is classed as an ORF, of uncertain function. The V segment lost 8 bases and the J segment 6 bases; nucleotides outside the gene matches: 9. This CDR3 spans 14 amino acids. The CDR3 nucleotides are TGCGCCAGCGAGGACAGGGGGCACCACAGCGAGCAGTACGTC. Translating it yields CASEDRGHHSEQYV.

The V call is TRBV4-1, the J call TRBJ2-7; D gene uncertain. CDR3 length: 13 amino acids. Germline V gene sequence: CDR1 MGHRA, CDR2 YSYEKL. Between the trimmed V and J ends, which lost 0 bases and 3 bases, there was a span of 6 bases. CDR3 bases: TGCGCCAGCAGCCAAGATCAGAACTACGAGCAGTACGTC. This codes for CASSQDQNYEQYV.

The chain recombines TRBV6-2 or TRBV6-3 with TRBJ1-1; TRBD1 matches 9 bases. The CDR3 has 14 amino acids. Looked up from germline, CDR1 is MNHEY and CDR2 is SVGEGT. V dropped 7 bases and J dropped 5; count of bases not matched to a gene: 8. Written as DNA, the CDR3 is TGTGCCAGCACCCCCGGACAGGGGTATACTGAAGCTTTCTTT. It is translated as CASTPGQGYTEAFF.

In its sample, this clone was seen once. V usage is TRBV10-3 and J usage is TRBJ1-2; 9 bases line up with TRBD1. V dropped 7 bases and J dropped 8; count of bases not matched to a gene: 11. This CDR3 is 14 amino acids long. CDR1 and CDR2 from the germline V gene are ENHRY and SYGVKD. CDR3 amino acids: CAIKGQGSPGGYTF. The CDR3 region has the DNA TGTGCCATCAAGGGACAGGGCTCTCCGGGGGGCTACACCTTC.

The chain couples TRBV21-1 to TRBJ2-7; TRBD1 is the table's D call and was not checked against the DNA. TRBV21-1 is annotated as a pseudogene. The CDR3 length is 15 residues. CDR3 sequence: CASSKAARCTYEQYF. The CDR3 coding sequence is TGTGCCAGCAGCAAAGCGGCCAGGTGCACCTACGAGCAGTACTTC.

This sequence joins TRBV19 and TRBJ2-5; 8 bases match TRBD2. Germline V gene lookup returns CDR1 LNHDA and CDR2 SQIVND (reference sequence). This CDR3 is built from 19 residues. V dropped 3 bases and J dropped 5; count of bases not matched to a gene: 20. CDR3 residues: CASSMDLGLAALEKETQYF. Written as DNA, the CDR3 is TGTGCCAGTAGTATGGACCTCGGACTAGCCGCCCTCGAGAAGGAGACCCAGTACTTC.

The V call is TRBV28, the J call TRBJ1-5; D is unresolved. Germline loops: CDR1 MDHEN, CDR2 SYDVKM. The CDR3 length is 16 residues. The V end lost 3 bases, the J end lost 0 bases, and 12 bases lay between the germline ends. The DNA of the CDR3 is TGTGCCAGCAGTTTCACAGCTCCATATAGCAATCAGCCCCAGCATTTT. It is translated as CASSFTAPYSNQPQHF.

The chain is built from TRBV12-3 or TRBV12-4 and TRBJ1-1; 7 nucleotides agree with TRBD1. CDR3 size: 13 residues. V was pared by 6 bases and J by 5 bases, with 6 bases of the junction left unmatched. The CDR3 here is CASSIEQGTEAFF. CDR3 DNA: TGTGCCAGCAGCATTGAACAGGGGACTGAAGCTTTCTTT.

This chain uses TRBV27 with TRBJ1-1; D is undetermined. Trimming took 5 bases from V and 1 from J, leaving 8 bases between them. Germline CDR1 is MNHEY and CDR2 is SMNVEV (reference sequence). This CDR3 has 13 amino acids. CDR3 amino acids: CASSITRNTEAFF. In DNA, the CDR3 is TGTGCCAGCAGTATAACGAGGAACACTGAAGCTTTCTTT.

V is TRBV7-2 and J is TRBJ1-4, with 9 bases fitting TRBD1. The CDR3 is 15 amino acids. After removal of 5 bases from V and 8 bases from J, the junction contained 9 bases not matched to a gene. CDR1 SGHTA and CDR2 FQGNSA come from the germline V gene. The CDR3, as DNA: TGTGCCAGCAGCCCAAGACAGGGGGATCGAGAAAAACTGTTTTTT. Its translation is CASSPRQGDREKLFF.

This clone has just one count. The chain joins TRBV23-1 to TRBJ1-4; unclear D gene. TRBV23-1 is known as an ORF, though its function is uncertain. The CDR3 loop spans 13 amino acids. Trimming shortened V by 8 bases and J by 7 bases, and 14 bases separated the two germline ends. The CDR3 sequence is CASVPLVIEKLFF. In DNA, the CDR3 is TGCGCCAGCGTCCCTTTAGTGATTGAAAAACTGTTTTTT.

This rearrangement joins TRBV6-7 to TRBJ1-3; D perhaps matches TRBD1 (6 bases). TRBV6-7 has ORF status, its function being uncertain. The CDR3 contains 16 residues. V lost 1 base and J lost 3, with 13 bases in between. The chain's CDR3 is CASSYFGQLYGNTIYF. The DNA of the CDR3 is TGTGCCAGCAGTTACTTCGGACAGTTGTATGGAAACACCATATATTTT.

This clone was recorded a few times. This chain links TRBV27 with TRBJ2-7, with 7 bases lining up with TRBD2. Germline CDR1 and CDR2: MNHEY and SMNVEV (reference sequence). The junction had 10 bases not matched to a gene; V was cut back by 10 bases and J by 7 bases. CDR3 length: 12 amino acids. CDR3 region: CANPSLGGEQYF. The CDR3 DNA is TGTGCCAACCCTTCGCTGGGGGGGGAGCAGTACTTC.

The chain employs TRBV29-1 and TRBJ2-1; TRBD2 aligns across 7 bases. The J segment lost 0 bases and the V segment lost 4 bases, leaving 6 bases of the junction unmatched. Germline loops: CDR1 SQVTM, CDR2 ANQGSEA. The CDR3 consists of 15 residues. CDR3 DNA: TGCAGCGTTGCTGGCGGGGGTCTCTCCTACAATGAGCAGTTCTTC. Translated: CSVAGGGLSYNEQFF.

The rearrangement joins TRBV2 to TRBJ1-2; TRBD1 matches at 7 bases. V shed 8 bases, J shed 6 bases, and the junction held 9 bases outside the gene matches. Per the germline V gene, CDR1 is SNHLY and CDR2 is FYNNEI. The CDR3 covers 13 residues. CDR3: CASGDRARDGYTF. In DNA, the CDR3 is TGTGCCAGCGGCGACAGGGCTCGGGATGGCTACACCTTC.

The chain couples TRBV4-1 to TRBJ1-4; the D is unclear. CDR3 length: 15 amino acids. The germline V gene encodes CDR1 MGHRA and CDR2 YSYEKL. With 0 bases removed from V and 8 bases from J, the gap between germline ends came to 13 bases. The CDR3 DNA reads TGCGCCAGCAGCCAAGATAGCCCAAAAAGGGAAAAACTGTTTTTT. Translation: CASSQDSPKREKLFF.

V is TRBV7-3 and J is TRBJ2-3; TRBD2 matches 7 bases. The V and J ends lost 5 bases and 2 bases, in that order; junction bases with no gene match: 4. The germline V gene encodes CDR1 SGHTA and CDR2 FQGTGA. The CDR3 loop spans 14 amino acids. Here the CDR3 DNA reads TGTGCCAGCAGCCGGGACTACCCCACAGATACGCAGTATTTT. Translating gives CASSRDYPTDTQYF. Combining the CDR3 with reference TRBV7-3 and TRBJ2-3 gives the whole variable domain GAGVSQTPSNKVTEKGKYVELRCDPISGHTALYWYRQSLGQGPEFLIYFQGTGAADDSGLPNDRFFAVRPEGSVSTLKIQRTERGDSAVYLCASSRDYPTDTQYFGPGTRLTVL.